This T cell receptor (beta chain) was sequenced for a study of spatial heterogeneity in lung cancer. The wider study: Each time, sequencing found more beta-chain sequences than alpha-chain sequences.

In germline, CDR1 is MNHNY, CDR2 SVGAGI (reference sequence). Trimming cost V 5 bases and J 4 bases, with 12 bases left between them. CDR3 length: 13 residues. The table lists this clonotype with many counts. MiXCR was run by TCRdb on the 5' RACE reads, yielding one entry per CDR3 protein. The data show over 50,000 distinct CDR3 sequences, about 8% seen once. Time point indicated: sample taken at primary tumor resection. Whole RNA, isolated from tumor, nontumor lung or frozen PBMC, was sequenced without prior sorting. Samples came from 60 to 75 TRACERx patients with untreated early-stage lung cancer. The chain employs TRBV6-6 and TRBJ2-7, with D uncertain. Sequenced here: PBMCs, sampled at surgery. This TCR derives from a female donor with early-stage non-small cell lung cancer. The CDR3 DNA reads TGTGCCAGCAGTCGCTCGACCGTTTACGAGCAGTACTTC. This gives the protein CASSRSTVYEQYF.